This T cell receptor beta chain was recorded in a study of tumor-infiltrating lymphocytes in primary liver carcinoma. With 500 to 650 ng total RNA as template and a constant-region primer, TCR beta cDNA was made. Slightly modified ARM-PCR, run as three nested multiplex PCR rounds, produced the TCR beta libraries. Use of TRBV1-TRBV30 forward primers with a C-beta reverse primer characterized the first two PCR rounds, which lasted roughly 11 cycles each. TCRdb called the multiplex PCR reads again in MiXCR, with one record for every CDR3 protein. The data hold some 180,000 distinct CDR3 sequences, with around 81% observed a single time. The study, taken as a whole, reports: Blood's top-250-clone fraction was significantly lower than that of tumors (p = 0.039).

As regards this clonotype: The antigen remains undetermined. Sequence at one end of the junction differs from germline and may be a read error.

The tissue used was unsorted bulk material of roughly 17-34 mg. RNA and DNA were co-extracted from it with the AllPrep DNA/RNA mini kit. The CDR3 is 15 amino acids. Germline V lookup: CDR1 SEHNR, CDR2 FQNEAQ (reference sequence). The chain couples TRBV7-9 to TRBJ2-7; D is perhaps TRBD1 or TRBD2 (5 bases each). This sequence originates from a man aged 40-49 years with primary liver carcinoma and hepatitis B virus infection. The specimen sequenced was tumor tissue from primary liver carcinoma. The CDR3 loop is CASSLGHEGIYELYF. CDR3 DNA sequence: TGTGCCAGCAGCTTAGGGCATGAGGGGATCTACGAGCTGTACTTC.